The present entry profiles one TCR beta chain with its context. Germline CDR1 and CDR2: KGHSH and LQKENI. This CDR3 is 19 amino acids long. The V gene end was trimmed by 5 bases and the J gene end by 7 bases; junction bases not matched to a gene: 17. Profiling relied on immunoSEQ multiplex PCR, and the TCRdb table lists in-frame clones only, not all of them. The sample has some 45,000 clones, 95% seen once. The source of the sample is a study of T cell changes during pregnancy in multiple sclerosis. Sequenced material: CD8+ T cells from peripheral blood mononuclear cells, taken in the first trimester of pregnancy. The chain employs TRBV18 and TRBJ2-1; 13 bases are shared with TRBD2. The sequence came from a female donor with multiple sclerosis, enrolled in a pregnancy study. DNA for the CDR3: TGTGCCAGCTCAAGAACTAGCGGGAGGGCCTCATTTGGGGTGAATGAGCAGTTCTTC. Translated: CASSRTSGRASFGVNEQFF.